This T cell receptor (beta chain) was captured by sequencing in a study of blood T cell repertoires in COVID-19 (TCRdb year 2020). In the study overall: Samples covering the acute and convalescent phases of COVID-19 were provided by collaborators in the United States, Italy and Spain. Where HLA class I and class II types were available, the types were taken from metadata supplied by the sample provider, not from assay-based typing. The dataset comprised deeply sampled blood TCRbeta repertoires from subjects exposed to, actively infected with, or recovered from COVID-19. The prospective study material was composed of cDNA or gDNA derived from T cells, B-cell-depleted T cells, or PBMCs. The sample metadata nearly always contained a de-identified subject ID, COVID-19 status, age in years and sex. The samples were drawn from the first 160 participants of the ongoing ImmuneRACE study and from some 1,300 subjects provided by 6 global collaborators. The repertoires were released in a freely available public database intended as a resource for research on the immune response to SARS-CoV-2. Broad study findings and their caveats: The amount of clinical and demographic metadata varied by source and participant and was provided uncurated.

The immunoSEQ Assay, a bias-controlled multiplex PCR, was used to amplify TCRbeta CDR3 regions from genomic DNA. The paper's data handling went like this. Within the assay, amplification of reference gene primers was used to estimate how many nucleated cells each sample contained. Sequence reads were collapsed and filtered to measure the absolute abundance of every unique TCRbeta CDR3 rearrangement. For each sample, productive Simpson clonality was calculated by taking the square root of Simpson's diversity index across productive rearrangements. TCRdb took over this immuneACCESS table, retaining in-frame rearrangements with V and J assigned. Such tables are incomplete; in checked studies, under half of the missing clones stem from an unresolved V gene, and the remainder is unexplained. D and trimming were read from the DNA, whereas the V and J calls and clone size are those reported in that table. The sample includes some 320,000 clones, with more than 90% observed a single time. The top ten hold roughly 3.6% of the sample.

Participants in the prospective study were aged roughly 18 to 89 years, lived in 20 to 30 United States geographic areas, and enrolled through a virtual design. To assign participants to cohorts, the prospective study relied on clinical history that participants themselves reported in a screening survey and a study questionnaire. Exposed participants had been in contact with someone with a PCR-confirmed or clinician-diagnosed COVID-19 case within 2 weeks of study entry. Mobile phlebotomists in the prospective study collected whole blood, serum and a nasopharyngeal or oropharyngeal swab from every participant. Prospective study participants could optionally give additional blood draws and questionnaires over an approximately two-month period. Before DNA extraction, prospective study blood samples were shipped either frozen or at room temperature. The CDR3, from cysteine to phenylalanine, totals 15 residues. The read is trimmed to its CDR3 DNA, 45 bases read in frame from base 1. Unmatched junction bases come to 3, with V trimmed by 2 bases and J by 1 base. The germline V gene encodes CDR1 SGDLS and CDR2 YYNGEE.

This clone was observed a single time. The specificity of this receptor is unknown. No base-level quality is on record; no much larger clone is a single base apart. The V and J genes are TRBV9 and TRBJ1-1; 9 bases in the middle match TRBD1. The clonotype comes from a woman in her twenties or thirties who had been exposed to COVID-19. Sequenced input: PBMCs or T cells enriched from blood (not recorded which). This receptor has the CDR3 CASSVGTGRNTEAFF. The nucleotide sequence is TGTGCCAGCAGCGTCGGGACAGGGAGGAACACTGAAGCTTTCTTT. With the rest looked up from the reference TRBV9 and TRBJ1-1 genes rather than sequenced, the full variable domain is DSGVTQTPKHLITATGQRVTLRCSPRSGDLSVYWYQQSLDQGLQFLIQYYNGEERAKGNILERFSAQQFPDLHSELNLSSLELGDSALYFCASSVGTGRNTEAFFGQGTRLTVV.